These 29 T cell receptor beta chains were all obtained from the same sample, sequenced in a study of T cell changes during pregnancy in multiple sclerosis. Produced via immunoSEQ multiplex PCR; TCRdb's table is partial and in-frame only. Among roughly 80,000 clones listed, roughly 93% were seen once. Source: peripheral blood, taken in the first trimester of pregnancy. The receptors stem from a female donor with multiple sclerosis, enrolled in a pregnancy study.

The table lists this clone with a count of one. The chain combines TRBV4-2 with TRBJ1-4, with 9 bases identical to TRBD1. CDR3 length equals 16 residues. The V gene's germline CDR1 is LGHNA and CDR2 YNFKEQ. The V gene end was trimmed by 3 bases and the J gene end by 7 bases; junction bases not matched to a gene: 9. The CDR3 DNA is TGTGCCAGCAGCCAGGAACAGGGGGCGTGGGGTGAAAAACTGTTTTTT. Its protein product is CASSQEQGAWGEKLFF.

The CDR3 reads CASSIQGMDQPQHF. In nucleotides, the CDR3 is TGTGCCAGTAGTATTCAGGGGATGGACCAGCCCCAGCATTTT. The genes are TRBV19 and TRBJ1-5, with D possibly being TRBD1 (6 bases). The ends were cut back, 3 bases at V and 7 bases at J, with 13 bases in the middle. This CDR3 comprises 14 residues. CDR1 LNHDA and CDR2 SQIVND come from the germline V gene (reference sequence).

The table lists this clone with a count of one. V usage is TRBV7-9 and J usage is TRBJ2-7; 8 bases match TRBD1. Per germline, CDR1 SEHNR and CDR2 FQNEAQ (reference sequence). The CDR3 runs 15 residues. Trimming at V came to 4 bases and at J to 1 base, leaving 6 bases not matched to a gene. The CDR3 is CASSYRTGKSYEQYF. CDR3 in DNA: TGTGCCAGCAGCTACCGGACAGGGAAATCCTACGAGCAGTACTTC.

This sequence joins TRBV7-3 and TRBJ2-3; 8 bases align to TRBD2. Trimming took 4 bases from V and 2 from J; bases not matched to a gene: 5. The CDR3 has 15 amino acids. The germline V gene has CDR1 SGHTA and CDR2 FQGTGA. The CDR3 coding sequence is TGTGCCAGCAGCTCGTCTAGCGGGCCCACAGATACGCAGTATTTT. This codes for CASSSSSGPTDTQYF.

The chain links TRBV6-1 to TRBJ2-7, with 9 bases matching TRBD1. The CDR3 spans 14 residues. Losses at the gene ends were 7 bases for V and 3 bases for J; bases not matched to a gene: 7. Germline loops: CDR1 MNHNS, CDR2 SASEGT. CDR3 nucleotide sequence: TGTGCCAGCATCCCGGGACAGGGAATCTACGAGCAGTACTTC. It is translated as CASIPGQGIYEQYF.

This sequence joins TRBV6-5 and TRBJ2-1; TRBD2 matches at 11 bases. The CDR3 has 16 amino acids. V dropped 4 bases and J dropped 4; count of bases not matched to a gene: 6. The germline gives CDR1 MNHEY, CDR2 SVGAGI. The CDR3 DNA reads TGTGCCAGCAGTTCTCCCGGGACTAGCGGTTACAATGAGCAGTTCTTC. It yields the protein CASSSPGTSGYNEQFF.

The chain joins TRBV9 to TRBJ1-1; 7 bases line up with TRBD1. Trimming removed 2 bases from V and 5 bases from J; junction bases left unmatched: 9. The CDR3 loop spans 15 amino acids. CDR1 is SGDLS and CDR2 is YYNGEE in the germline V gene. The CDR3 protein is CASSVHQTGSTEAFF. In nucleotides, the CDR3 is TGTGCCAGCAGCGTTCACCAGACAGGGTCGACTGAAGCTTTCTTT.

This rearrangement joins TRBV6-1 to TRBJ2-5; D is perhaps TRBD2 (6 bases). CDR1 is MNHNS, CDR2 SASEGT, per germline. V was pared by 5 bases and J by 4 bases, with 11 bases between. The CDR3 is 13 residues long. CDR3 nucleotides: TGTGCCAGCAGTCTGACTAGTGGAGAGACCCAGTACTTC. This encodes CASSLTSGETQYF.

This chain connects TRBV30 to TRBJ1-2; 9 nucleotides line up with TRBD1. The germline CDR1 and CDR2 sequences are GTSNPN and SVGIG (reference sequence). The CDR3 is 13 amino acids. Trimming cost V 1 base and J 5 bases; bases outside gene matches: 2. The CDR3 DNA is TGTGCCTGGAGTGGGGACAGGGAATATGGCTACACCTTC. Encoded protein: CAWSGDREYGYTF.

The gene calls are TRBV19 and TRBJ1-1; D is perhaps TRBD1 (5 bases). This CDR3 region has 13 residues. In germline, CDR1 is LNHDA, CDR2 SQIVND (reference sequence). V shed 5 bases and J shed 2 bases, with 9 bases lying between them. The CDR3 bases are TGTGCCAGTAGTCAGGGTCCCAACACTGAAGCTTTCTTT. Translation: CASSQGPNTEAFF. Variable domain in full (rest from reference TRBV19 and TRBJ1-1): DGGITQSPKYLFRKEGQNVTLSCEQNLNHDAMYWYRQDPGQGLRLIYYSQIVNDFQKGDIAEGYSVSREKKESFPLTVTSAQKNPTAFYLCASSQGPNTEAFFGQGTRLTVV.

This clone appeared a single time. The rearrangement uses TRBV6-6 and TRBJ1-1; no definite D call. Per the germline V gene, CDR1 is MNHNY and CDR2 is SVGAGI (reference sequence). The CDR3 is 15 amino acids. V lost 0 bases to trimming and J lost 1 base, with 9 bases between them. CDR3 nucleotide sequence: TGTGCCAGCAGTTACTCGTTGGGCAGGAACACTGAAGCTTTCTTT. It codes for CASSYSLGRNTEAFF.

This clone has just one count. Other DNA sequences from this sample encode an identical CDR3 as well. The CDR3 here is CASSLPRDTQYF. Here the CDR3 DNA reads TGTGCCAGCAGTTTGCCCAGGGATACGCAGTATTTT. This chain links TRBV28 with TRBJ2-3; no clear D. Germline values: CDR1 MDHEN, CDR2 SYDVKM. Deletions cut 3 bases from V and 6 bases from J, with 7 bases between. CDR3 length: 12 amino acids.

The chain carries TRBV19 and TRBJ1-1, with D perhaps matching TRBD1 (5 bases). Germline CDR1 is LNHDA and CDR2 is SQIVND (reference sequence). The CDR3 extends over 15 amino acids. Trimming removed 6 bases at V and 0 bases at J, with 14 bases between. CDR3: CASSDQGALNTEAFF. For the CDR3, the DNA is TGTGCCAGTAGCGATCAAGGGGCCTTGAACACTGAAGCTTTCTTT.

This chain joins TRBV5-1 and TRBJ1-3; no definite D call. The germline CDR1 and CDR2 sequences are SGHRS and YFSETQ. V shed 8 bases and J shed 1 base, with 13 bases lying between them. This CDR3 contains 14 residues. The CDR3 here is CASTPEGSGNTIYF. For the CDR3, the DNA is TGCGCCAGTACTCCGGAGGGATCTGGAAACACCATATATTTT.

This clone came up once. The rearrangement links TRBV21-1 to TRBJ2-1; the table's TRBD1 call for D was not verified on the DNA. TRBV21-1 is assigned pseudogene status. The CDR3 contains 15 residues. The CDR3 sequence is CASSTGTGGDNEQFF. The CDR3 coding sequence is TGTGCCAGCAGCACCGGGACAGGGGGGGACAATGAGCAGTTCTTC.

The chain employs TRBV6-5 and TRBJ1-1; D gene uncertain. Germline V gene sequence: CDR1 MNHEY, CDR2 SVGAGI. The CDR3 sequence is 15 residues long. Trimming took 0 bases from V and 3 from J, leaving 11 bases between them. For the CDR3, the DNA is TGTGCCAGCAGTTACTCGAGGGCCGGAGACACTGAAGCTTTCTTT. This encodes CASSYSRAGDTEAFF.

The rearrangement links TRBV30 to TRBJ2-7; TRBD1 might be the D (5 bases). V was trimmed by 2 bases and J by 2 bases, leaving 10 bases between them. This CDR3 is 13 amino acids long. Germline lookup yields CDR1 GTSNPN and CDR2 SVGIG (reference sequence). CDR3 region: CAWSTQVAYEQYF. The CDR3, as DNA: TGTGCCTGGAGTACACAGGTCGCCTACGAGCAGTACTTC.

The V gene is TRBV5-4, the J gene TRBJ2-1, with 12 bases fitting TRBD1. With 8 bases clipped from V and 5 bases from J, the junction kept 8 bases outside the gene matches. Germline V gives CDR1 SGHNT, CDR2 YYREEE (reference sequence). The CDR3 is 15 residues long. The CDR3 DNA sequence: TGTGCCAGTCTCAGGCGGGACAGGGGGCACAATGAGCAGTTCTTC. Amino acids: CASLRRDRGHNEQFF.

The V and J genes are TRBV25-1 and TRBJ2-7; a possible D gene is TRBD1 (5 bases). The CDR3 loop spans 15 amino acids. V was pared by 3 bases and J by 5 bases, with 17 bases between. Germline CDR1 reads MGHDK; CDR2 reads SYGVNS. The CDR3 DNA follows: TGTGCCAGCAGTGATGGGCAGGGTATGATCCACGAGCAGTACTTC. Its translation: CASSDGQGMIHEQYF.

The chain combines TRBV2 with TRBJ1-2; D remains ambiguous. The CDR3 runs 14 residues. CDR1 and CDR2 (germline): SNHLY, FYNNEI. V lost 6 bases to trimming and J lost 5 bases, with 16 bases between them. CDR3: CASRAQTLLYGYTF. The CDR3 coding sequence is TGTGCCAGCAGGGCTCAAACCCTCCTGTATGGCTACACCTTC. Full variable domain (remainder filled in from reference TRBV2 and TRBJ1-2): EPEVTQTPSHQVTQMGQEVILRCVPISNHLYFYWYRQILGQKVEFLVSFYNNEISEKSEIFDDQFSVERPDGSNFTLKIRSTKLEDSAMYFCASRAQTLLYGYTFGSGTRLTVV.

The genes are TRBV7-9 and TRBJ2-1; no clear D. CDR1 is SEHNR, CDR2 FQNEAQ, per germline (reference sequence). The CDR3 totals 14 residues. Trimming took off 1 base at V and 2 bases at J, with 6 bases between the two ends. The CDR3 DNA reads TGTGCCAGCAGCTTAGGGAGCACCTACAATGAGCAGTTCTTC. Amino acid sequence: CASSLGSTYNEQFF.

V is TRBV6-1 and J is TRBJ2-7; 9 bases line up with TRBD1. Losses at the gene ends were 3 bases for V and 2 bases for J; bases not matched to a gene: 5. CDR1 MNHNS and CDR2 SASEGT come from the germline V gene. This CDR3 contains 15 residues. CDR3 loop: CASSDRDRATYEQYF. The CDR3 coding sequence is TGTGCCAGCAGTGATAGGGACAGGGCCACCTACGAGCAGTACTTC.

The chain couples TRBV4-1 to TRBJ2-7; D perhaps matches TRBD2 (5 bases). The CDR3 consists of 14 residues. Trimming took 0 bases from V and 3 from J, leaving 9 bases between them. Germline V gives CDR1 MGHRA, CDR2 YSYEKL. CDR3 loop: CASSQDGELYEQYF. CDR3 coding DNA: TGCGCCAGCAGCCAAGATGGGGAGCTCTACGAGCAGTACTTC.

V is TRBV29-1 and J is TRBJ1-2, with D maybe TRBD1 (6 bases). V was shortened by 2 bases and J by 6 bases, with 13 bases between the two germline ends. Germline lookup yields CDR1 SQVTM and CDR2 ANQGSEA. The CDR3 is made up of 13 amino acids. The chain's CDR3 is CSVEPQGTHGYTF. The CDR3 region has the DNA TGCAGCGTTGAACCACAGGGAACACATGGCTACACCTTC.

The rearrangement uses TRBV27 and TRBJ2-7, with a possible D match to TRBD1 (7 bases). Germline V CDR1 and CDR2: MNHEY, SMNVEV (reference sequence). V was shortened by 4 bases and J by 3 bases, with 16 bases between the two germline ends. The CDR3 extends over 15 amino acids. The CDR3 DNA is TGTGCCAGCAGTTCGATTCGACAGGGACTCTACGAGCAGTACTTC. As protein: CASSSIRQGLYEQYF.

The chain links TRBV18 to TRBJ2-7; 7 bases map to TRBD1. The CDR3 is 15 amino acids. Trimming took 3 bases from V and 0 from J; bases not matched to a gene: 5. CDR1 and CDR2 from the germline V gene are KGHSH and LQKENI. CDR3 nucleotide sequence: TGTGCCAGCTCACCCCGACAGGGTAGCTCCTACGAGCAGTACTTC. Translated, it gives CASSPRQGSSYEQYF. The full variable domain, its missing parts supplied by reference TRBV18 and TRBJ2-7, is NAGVMQNPRHLVRRRGQEARLRCSPMKGHSHVYWYRQLPEEGLKFMVYLQKENIIDESGMPKERFSAEFPKEGPSILRIQQVVRGDSAAYFCASSPRQGSSYEQYFGPGTRLTVT.

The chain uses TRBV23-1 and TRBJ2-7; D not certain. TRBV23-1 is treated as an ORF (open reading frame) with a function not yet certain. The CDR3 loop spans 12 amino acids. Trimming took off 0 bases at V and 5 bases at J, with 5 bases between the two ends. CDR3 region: CASSQSSDEQYF. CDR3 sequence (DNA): TGCGCCAGCAGTCAATCGTCGGACGAGCAGTACTTC.

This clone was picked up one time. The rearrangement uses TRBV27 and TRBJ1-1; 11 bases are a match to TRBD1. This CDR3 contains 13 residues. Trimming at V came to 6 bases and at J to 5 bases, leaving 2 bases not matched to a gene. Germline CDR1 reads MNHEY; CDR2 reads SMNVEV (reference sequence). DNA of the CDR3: TGTGCCAGCAGACGGGACAGGGGGACTGAAGCTTTCTTT. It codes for CASRRDRGTEAFF.

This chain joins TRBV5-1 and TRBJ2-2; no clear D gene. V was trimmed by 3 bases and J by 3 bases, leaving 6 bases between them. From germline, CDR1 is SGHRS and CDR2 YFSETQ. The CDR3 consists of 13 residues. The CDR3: CASSWSYTGELFF. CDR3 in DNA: TGCGCCAGCAGCTGGAGCTACACCGGGGAGCTGTTTTTT.